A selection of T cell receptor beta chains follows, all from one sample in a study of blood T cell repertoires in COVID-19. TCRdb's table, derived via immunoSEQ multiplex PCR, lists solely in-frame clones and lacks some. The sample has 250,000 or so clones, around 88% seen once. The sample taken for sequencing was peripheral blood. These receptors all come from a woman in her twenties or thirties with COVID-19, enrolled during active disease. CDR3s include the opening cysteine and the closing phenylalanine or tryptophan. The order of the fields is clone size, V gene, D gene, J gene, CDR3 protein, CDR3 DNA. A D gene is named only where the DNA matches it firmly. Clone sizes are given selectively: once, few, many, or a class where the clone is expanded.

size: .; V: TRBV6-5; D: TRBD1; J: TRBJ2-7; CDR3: CASSYQSGGDEQYF; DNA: TGTGCCAGCAGTTATCAGTCAGGGGGCGACGAGCAGTACTTC
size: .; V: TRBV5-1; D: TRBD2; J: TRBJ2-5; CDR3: CASSLAGGTNYQETQYF; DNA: TGCGCCAGCAGCTTGGCGGGAGGAACGAACTACCAAGAGACCCAGTACTTC
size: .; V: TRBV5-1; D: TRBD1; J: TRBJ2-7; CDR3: CASSSGGTASYEQYF; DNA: TGCGCCAGCAGCAGTGGTGGGACAGCCTCCTACGAGCAGTACTTC
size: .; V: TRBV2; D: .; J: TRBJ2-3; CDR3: CASSERSRTDTQYF; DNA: TGTGCCAGCAGCGAGAGGTCACGGACAGATACGCAGTATTTT
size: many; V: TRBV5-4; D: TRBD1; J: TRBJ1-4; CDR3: CASSLRQGAGEKLFF; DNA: TGTGCCAGCAGCTTACGACAGGGCGCGGGTGAAAAACTGTTTTTT
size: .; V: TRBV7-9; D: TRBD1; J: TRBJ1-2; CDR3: CASSLDRAGSGYTF; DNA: TGTGCCAGCAGCTTGGACAGGGCAGGCTCTGGCTACACCTTC
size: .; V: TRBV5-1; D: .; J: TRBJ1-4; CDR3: CASSPLGTTNEKLFF; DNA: TGCGCCAGCAGCCCACTAGGTACAACTAATGAAAAACTGTTTTTT
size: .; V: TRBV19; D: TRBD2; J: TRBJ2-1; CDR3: CASSIPPQASGRANEQFF; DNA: TGTGCCAGTAGTATACCCCCCCAGGCTAGCGGGAGGGCCAATGAGCAGTTCTTC
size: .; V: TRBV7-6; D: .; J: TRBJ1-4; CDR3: CASSLRPQGLNNEKLFF; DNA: TGTGCCAGCAGTTTAAGGCCCCAGGGTCTGAATAATGAAAAACTGTTTTTT
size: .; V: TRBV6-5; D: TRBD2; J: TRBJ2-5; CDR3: CASMGGLAGAETQYF; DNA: TGTGCCAGCATGGGGGGACTAGCGGGAGCAGAGACCCAGTACTTC
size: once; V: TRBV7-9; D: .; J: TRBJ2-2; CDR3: CASSLALIDSEPNTGELFF; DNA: TGTGCCAGCAGCTTAGCGCTAATTGACAGCGAGCCGAACACCGGGGAGCTGTTTTTT
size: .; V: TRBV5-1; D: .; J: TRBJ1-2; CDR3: CASSGQGGFDGYTF; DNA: TGCGCCAGCAGCGGCCAGGGAGGTTTTGACGGCTACACCTTC
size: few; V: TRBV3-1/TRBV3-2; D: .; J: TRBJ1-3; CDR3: CASRSRDTYSLSGNTIYF; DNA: TGTGCCAGCAGGTCCCGGGACACTTACTCTTTATCTGGAAACACCATATATTTT
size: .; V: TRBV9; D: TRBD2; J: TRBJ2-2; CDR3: CASSGAGGITGELFF; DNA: TGTGCCAGCAGCGGAGCGGGGGGGATCACCGGGGAGCTGTTTTTT
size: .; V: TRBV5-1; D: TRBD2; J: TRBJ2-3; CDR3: CASSLRGGLLTDTQYF; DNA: TGCGCCAGCAGCCTTCGGGGGGGCCTGCTCACAGATACGCAGTATTTT
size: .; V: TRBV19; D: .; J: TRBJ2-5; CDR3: CASKAQETQYF; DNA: TGTGCCTCAAAAGCCCAAGAGACCCAGTACTTC
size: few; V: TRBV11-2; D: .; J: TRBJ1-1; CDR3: CASSRQTNTEAFF; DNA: TGTGCCAGCAGCCGACAAACGAACACTGAAGCTTTCTTT
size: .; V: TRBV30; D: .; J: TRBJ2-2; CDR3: CACPPGDTWNTGELFF; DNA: TGTGCCTGCCCCCCAGGGGACACCTGGAACACCGGGGAGCTGTTTTTT
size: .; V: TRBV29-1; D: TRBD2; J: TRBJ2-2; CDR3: CSVGGLAGTGELFF; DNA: TGCAGCGTTGGGGGGCTAGCGGGAACCGGGGAGCTGTTTTTT
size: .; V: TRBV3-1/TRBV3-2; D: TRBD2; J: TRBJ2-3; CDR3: CASSQDVSGTSSTDTQYF; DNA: TGTGCCAGCAGCCAAGACGTATCTGGGACTAGCAGCACAGATACGCAGTATTTT
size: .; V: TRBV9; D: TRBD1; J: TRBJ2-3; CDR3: CASSVDGQGTDTQYF; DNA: TGTGCCAGCAGCGTCGATGGACAGGGAACAGATACGCAGTATTTT
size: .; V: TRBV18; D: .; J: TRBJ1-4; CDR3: CASSPGVGYEKLFF; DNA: TGTGCCAGCTCCCCGGGGGTTGGCTATGAAAAACTGTTTTTT
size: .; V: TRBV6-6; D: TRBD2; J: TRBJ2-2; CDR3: CASSRTGLGGAGELFF; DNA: TGTGCCAGCAGTCGAACGGGACTCGGGGGGGCCGGGGAGCTGTTTTTT
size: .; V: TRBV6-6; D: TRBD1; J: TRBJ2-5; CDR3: CASSPSLGTGHQETQYF; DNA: TGTGCCAGCAGTCCTTCCCTGGGGACAGGCCACCAAGAGACCCAGTACTTC
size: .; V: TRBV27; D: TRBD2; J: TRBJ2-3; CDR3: CASSSLDSGGRTDTQYF; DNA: TGTGCCAGCAGTTCCCTCGATAGCGGGGGCCGCACAGATACGCAGTATTTT
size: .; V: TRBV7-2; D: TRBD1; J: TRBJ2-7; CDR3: CASSLRTGGAGEQYF; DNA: TGTGCCAGCAGCCTCCGGACAGGGGGCGCCGGGGAGCAGTACTTC
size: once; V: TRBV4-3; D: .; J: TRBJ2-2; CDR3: CASSQDTGPGELFF; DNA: TGCGCCAGCAGCCAAGACACTGGGCCCGGGGAGCTGTTTTTT
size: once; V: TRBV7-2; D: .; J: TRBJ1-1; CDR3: CASSFGGDTEAFF; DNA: TGTGCCAGCAGCTTTGGGGGGGACACTGAAGCTTTCTTT
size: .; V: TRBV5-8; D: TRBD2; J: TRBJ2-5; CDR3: CASSLAPSGSPRETQYF; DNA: TGTGCCAGCAGCTTGGCCCCTAGCGGGAGTCCTAGGGAGACCCAGTACTTC
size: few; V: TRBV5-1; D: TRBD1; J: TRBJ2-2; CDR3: CASTLGQGRSGELFF; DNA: TGCGCCAGCACCTTAGGACAGGGAAGGTCCGGGGAGCTGTTTTTT
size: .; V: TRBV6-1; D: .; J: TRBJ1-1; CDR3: CASSEVRTEAFF; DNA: TGTGCCAGCAGTGAAGTGAGAACTGAAGCTTTCTTT
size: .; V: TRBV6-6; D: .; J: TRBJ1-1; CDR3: CASSYSGAMNTEAFF; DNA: TGTGCCAGCAGTTACTCGGGGGCCATGAACACTGAAGCTTTCTTT